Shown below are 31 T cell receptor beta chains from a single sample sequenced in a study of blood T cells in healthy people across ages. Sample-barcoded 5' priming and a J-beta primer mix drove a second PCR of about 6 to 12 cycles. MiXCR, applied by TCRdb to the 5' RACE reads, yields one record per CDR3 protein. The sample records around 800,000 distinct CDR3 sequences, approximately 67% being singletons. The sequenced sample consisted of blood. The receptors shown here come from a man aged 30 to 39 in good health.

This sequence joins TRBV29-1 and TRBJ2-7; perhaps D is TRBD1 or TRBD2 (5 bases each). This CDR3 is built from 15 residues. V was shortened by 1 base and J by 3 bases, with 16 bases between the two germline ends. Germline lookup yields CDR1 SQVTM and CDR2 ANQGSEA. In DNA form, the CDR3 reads TGCAGCGTTGAAGGGACTTCAGGGACCCACTACGAGCAGTACTTC. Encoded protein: CSVEGTSGTHYEQYF.

In DNA form, the CDR3 reads TGTGCCAGCAGAAAACAGGGGGCCCACAATGAGCAGTTCTTC. The encoded protein is CASRKQGAHNEQFF. The chain joins TRBV6-6 to TRBJ2-1, with 9 bases aligning to TRBD1. Per germline, CDR1 MNHNY and CDR2 SVGAGI (reference sequence). The CDR3 loop spans 14 amino acids. V lost 6 bases to trimming and J lost 5 bases; unmatched junction nucleotides: 5.

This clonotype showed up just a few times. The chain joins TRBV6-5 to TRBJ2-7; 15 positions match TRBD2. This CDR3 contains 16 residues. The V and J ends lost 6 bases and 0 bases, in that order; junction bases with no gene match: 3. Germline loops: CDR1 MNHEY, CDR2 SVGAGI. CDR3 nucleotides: TGTGCCAGCAGCGGACTAGCGGGGGGGAGCTCCTACGAGCAGTACTTC. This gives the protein CASSGLAGGSSYEQYF.

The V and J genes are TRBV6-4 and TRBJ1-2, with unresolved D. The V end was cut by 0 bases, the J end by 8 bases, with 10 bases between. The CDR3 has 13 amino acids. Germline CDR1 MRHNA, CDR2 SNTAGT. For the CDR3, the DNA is TGTGCCAGCAGTGACTCACGCGGTAACGGCTACACCTTC. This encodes CASSDSRGNGYTF.

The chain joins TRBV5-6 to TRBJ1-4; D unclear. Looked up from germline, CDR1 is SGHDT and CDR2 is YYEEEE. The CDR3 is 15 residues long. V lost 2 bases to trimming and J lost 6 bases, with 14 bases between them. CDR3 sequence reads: CASSFIGQRDEKLFF. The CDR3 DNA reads TGTGCCAGCAGCTTTATTGGGCAGCGTGATGAAAAACTGTTTTTT.

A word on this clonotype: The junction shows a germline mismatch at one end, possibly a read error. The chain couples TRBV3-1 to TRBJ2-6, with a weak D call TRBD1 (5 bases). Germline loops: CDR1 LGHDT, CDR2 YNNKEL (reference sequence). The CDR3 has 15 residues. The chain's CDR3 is CASRRDSFGADVLTF. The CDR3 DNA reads TGTGCCAGCAGGCGAGACAGCTTTGGGGCCGACGTCCTGACTTTC.

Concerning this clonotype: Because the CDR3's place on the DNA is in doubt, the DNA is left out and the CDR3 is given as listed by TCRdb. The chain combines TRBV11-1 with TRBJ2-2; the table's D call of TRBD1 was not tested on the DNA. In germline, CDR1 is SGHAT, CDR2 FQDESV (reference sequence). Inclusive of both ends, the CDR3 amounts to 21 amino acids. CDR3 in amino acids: CASSLGDYEQYFGPGTGELFF.

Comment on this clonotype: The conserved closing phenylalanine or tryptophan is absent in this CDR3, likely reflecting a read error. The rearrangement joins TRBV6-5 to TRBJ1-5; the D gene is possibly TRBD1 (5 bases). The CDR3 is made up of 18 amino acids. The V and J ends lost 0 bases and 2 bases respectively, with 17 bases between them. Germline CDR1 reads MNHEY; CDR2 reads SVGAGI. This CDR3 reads CASSYSISGYDRNQPQHL. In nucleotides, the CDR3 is TGTGCCAGCAGTTACTCGATATCAGGGTATGATCGCAATCAGCCCCAGCATTTG.

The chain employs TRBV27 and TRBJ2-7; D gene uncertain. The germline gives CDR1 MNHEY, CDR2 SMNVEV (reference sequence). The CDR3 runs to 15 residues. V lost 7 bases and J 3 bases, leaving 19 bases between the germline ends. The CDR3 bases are TGTGCCAGCACCTTAACTACTCCCACTTTCTACGAGCAGTACTTC. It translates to CASTLTTPTFYEQYF.

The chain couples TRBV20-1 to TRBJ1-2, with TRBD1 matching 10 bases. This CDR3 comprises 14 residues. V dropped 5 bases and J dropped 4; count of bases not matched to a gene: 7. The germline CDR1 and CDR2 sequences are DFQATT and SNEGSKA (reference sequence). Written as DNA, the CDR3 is TGCAGTGCTCCGGACCGGGACAGGGGCTATGGCTACACCTTC. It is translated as CSAPDRDRGYGYTF.

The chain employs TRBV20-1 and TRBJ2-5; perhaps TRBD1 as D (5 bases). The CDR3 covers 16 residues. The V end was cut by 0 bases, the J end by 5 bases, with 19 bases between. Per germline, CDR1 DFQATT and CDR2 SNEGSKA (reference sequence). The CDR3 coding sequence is TGCAGTGCTAGAGACCTACAGGAGCTGGTTTCGGAGACCCAGTACTTC. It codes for CSARDLQELVSETQYF.

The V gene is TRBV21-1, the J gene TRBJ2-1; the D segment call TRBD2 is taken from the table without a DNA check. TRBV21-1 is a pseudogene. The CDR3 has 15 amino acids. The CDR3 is CASSETSGGVNEQFF. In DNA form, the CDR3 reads TGTGCCAGCAGCGAAACTAGCGGGGGGGTCAATGAGCAGTTCTTC.

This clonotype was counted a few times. The DNA of the CDR3 is TGTGCCAGCAGCTTAGGTATCAATGAGCAGTTCTTC. Protein sequence: CASSLGINEQFF. The V and J genes are TRBV13 and TRBJ2-1; D is undetermined. Per germline, CDR1 PRHDT and CDR2 FYEKMQ (reference sequence). CDR3 size: 12 residues. V shed 0 bases and J shed 6 bases, with 3 bases lying between them.

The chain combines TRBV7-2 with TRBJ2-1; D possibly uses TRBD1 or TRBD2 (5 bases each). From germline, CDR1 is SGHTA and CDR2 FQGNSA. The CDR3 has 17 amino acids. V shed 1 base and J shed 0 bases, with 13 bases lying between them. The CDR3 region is CASSLDPGTRSYNEQFF. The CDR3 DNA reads TGTGCCAGCAGCTTAGATCCGGGGACCCGCTCCTACAATGAGCAGTTCTTC.

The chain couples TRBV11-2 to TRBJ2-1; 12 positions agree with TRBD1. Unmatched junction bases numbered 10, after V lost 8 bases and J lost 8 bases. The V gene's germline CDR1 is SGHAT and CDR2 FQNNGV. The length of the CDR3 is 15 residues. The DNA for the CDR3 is TGTGCCAGCGGCTCATGGGGACAGGGGGCTCATGAGCAGTTCTTC. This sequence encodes CASGSWGQGAHEQFF.

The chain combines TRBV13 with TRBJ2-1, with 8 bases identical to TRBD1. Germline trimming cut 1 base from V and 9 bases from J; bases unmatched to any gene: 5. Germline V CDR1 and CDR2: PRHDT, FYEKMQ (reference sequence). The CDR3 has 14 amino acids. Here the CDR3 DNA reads TGTGCCAGCAGCTTAGCGGCAGGGGGCGGTGAGCAGTTCTTC. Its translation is CASSLAAGGGEQFF.

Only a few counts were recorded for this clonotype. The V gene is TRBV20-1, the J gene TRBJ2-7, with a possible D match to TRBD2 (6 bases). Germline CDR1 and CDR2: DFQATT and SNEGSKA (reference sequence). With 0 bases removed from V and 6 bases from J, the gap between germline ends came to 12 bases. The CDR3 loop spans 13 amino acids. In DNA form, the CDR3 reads TGCAGTGCTAGAGATCTGGCGGGGTTCGAGCAGTACTTC. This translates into CSARDLAGFEQYF.

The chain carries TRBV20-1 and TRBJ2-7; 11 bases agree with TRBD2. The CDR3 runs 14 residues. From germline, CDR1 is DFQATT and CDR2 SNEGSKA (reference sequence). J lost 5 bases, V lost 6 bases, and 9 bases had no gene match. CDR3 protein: CSAHAGTSGDEQYF. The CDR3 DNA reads TGCAGTGCCCATGCCGGGACTAGCGGCGACGAGCAGTACTTC.

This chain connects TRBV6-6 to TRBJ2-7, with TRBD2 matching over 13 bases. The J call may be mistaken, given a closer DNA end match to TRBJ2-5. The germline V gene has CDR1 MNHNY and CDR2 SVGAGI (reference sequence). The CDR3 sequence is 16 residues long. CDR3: CASSYSLAGGRKTQYF. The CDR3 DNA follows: TGTGCCAGCAGTTACTCACTAGCGGGGGGGCGAAAGACCCAGTACTTC.

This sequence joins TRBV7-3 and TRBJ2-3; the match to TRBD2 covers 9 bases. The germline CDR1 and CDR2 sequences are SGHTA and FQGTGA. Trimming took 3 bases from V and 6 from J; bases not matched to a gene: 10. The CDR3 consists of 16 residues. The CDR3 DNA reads TGTGCCAGCAGCTTGGCGACTAGCGGTGGTGTGGATACGCAGTATTTT. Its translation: CASSLATSGGVDTQYF. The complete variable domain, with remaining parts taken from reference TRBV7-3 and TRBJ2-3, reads GAGVSQTPSNKVTEKGKYVELRCDPISGHTALYWYRQSLGQGPEFLIYFQGTGAADDSGLPNDRFFAVRPEGSVSTLKIQRTERGDSAVYLCASSLATSGGVDTQYFGPGTRLTVL.

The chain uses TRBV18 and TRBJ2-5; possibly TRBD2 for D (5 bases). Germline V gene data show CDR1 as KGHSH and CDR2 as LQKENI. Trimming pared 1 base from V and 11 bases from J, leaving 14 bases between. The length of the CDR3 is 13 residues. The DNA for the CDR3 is TGTGCCAGCTCACCACAGGACCTTGGGGAGCAGTACTTC. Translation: CASSPQDLGEQYF.

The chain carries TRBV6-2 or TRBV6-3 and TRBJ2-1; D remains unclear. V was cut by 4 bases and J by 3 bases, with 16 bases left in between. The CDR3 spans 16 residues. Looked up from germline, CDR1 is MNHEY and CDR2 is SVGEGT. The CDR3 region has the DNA TGTGCCAGCAGTTCTCTCTCATGGGCGAACTACAATGAGCAGTTCTTC. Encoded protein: CASSSLSWANYNEQFF.

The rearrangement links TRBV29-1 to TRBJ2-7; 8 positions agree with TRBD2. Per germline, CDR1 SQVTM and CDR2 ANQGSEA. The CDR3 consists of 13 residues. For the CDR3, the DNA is TGCAACGCCCGGGGGGGGGCCTCCTACGAGCAGTACTTC. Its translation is CNARGGASYEQYF.

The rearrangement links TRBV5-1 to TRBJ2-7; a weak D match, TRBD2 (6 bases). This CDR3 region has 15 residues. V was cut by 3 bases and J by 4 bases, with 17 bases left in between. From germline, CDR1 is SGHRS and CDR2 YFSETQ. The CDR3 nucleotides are TGCGCCAGCAGCTCACGGCGGGAAGAGTCGTACGAGCAGTACTTC. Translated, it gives CASSSRREESYEQYF.

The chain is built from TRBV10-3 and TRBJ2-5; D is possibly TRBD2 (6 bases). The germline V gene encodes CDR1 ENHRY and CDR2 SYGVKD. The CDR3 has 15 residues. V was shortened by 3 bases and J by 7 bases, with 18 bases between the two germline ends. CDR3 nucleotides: TGTGCCATCAGTGACCCAGGACTACCTTACGGGACCCAGTACTTC. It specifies CAISDPGLPYGTQYF.

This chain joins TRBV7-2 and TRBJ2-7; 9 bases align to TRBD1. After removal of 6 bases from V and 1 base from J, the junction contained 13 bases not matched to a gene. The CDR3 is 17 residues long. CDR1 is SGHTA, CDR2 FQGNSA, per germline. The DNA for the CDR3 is TGTGCCAGCAGTTTCAAACTACCGGGACAGGGATCCTACGAGCAGTACTTC. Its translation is CASSFKLPGQGSYEQYF.

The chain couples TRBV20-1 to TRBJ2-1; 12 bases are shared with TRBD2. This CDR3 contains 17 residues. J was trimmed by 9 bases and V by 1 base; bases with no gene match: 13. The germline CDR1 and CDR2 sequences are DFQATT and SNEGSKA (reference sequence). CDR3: CSARATRLAGAYGEQFF. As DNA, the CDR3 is TGCAGTGCTAGAGCTACCCGACTAGCGGGGGCTTATGGTGAGCAGTTCTTC.

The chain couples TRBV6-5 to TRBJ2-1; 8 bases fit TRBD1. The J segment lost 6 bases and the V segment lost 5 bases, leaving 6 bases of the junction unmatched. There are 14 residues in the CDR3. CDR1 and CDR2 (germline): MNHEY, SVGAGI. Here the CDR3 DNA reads TGTGCCAGCAGTACGGACAGGGCATCCAATGAGCAGTTCTTC. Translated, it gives CASSTDRASNEQFF.

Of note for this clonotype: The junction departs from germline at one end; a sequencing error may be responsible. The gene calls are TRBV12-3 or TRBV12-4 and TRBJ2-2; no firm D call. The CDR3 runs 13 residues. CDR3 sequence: CANSLQARGELFF. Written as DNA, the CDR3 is TGTGCCAACAGTCTCCAGGCGCGGGGGGAGCTGTTTTTT.

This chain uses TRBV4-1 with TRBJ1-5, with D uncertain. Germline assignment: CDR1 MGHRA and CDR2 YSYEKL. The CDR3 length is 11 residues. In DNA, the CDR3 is TGCGCTCCTAGCGGGGTACAGCCCCAGCATTTT. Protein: CAPSGVQPQHF.

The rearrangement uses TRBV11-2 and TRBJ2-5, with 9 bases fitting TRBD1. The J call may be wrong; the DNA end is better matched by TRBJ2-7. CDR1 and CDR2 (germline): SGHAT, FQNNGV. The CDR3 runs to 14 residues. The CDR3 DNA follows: TGTGCCAGCAGCTTCTCGGACAGGGGACGCGAGCAGTACTTC. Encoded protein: CASSFSDRGREQYF.